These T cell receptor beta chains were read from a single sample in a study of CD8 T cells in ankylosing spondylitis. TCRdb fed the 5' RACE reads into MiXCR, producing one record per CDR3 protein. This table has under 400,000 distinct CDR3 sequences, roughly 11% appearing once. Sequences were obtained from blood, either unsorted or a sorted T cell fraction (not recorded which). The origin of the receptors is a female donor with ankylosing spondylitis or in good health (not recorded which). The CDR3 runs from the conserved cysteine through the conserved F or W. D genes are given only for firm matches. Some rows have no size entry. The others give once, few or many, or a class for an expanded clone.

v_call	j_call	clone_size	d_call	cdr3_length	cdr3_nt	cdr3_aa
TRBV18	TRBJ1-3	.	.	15	TGTGCCAGCTCACCAAATGAGGACCCTGGAAACACCATATATTTT	CASSPNEDPGNTIYF
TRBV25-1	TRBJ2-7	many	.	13	TGTGCCAGCATAGGCGTCAACTCCTACGAGCAGTACTTC	CASIGVNSYEQYF
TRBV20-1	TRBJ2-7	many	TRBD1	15	TGCAGTGCTACCCTTGGGACAGGGGGCTTTTCAGGGCTGTACTTC	CSATLGTGGFSGLYF
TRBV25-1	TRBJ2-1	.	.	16	TGTGCCAGCAGTGAGAGAGCCGGGACGATAAACAATGAGCAGTTCTTC	CASSERAGTINNEQFF
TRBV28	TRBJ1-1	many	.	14	TGTGCCAGCAGTTCCCGAATTGGGAGGGTAGAAGCTTTCTTT	CASSSRIGRVEAFF
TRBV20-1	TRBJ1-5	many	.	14	TGCAGTGCAAAAGACCCGCGGGGTCATCAGCCCCAGCATTTT	CSAKDPRGHQPQHF
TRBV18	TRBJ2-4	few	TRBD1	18	TGTGCCAGCTCACCACTAGGACAGGGTCTTGTAGCCAAAAACATTCAGTACTTC	CASSPLGQGLVAKNIQYF
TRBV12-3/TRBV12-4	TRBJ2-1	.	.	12	TGTGCCAGCAGTTTCGACGGATCAACCCCGTTCTTC	CASSFDGSTPFF
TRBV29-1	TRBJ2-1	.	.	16	TGCAGCGTTGAGGGAGTAAGGGACAAGACTAACAATGAGCAGTTCTTC	CSVEGVRDKTNNEQFF
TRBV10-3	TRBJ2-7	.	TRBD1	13	TGTGCCATCAGAGGGGGACAGGGTGACGAGCAGTACTTC	CAIRGGQGDEQYF
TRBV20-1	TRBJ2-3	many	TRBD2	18	TGCAGTGCTCTCCGGACTAGCGGGGGATTATCTAGCACAGATACGCAGTATTTT	CSALRTSGGLSSTDTQYF
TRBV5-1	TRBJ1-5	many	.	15	TGCGCCAGCACCTTTTTCAGGTATAGCAATCAGCCCCAGCATTTT	CASTFFRYSNQPQHF
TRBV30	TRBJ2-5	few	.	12	TGTGCCTCTTCTCCCGCGTGGGAGACCCAGTACTTC	CASSPAWETQYF
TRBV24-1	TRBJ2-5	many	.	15	TGTGCCACCAGTGATCCAACAGCTAATCAAGAGACCCAGTACTTC	CATSDPTANQETQYF
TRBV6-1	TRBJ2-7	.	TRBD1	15	TGTGCCAGCCGGGACAGGGTTCTCCTCTACTACGAGCAGTACTTC	CASRDRVLLYYEQYF
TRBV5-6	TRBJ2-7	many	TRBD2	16	TGTGCCAGCAGCTTATCTACCGGGACTAGAGGTCTCGAGCAGTACTTC	CASSLSTGTRGLEQYF
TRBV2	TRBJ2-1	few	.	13	TGTGCCAGCCGACTAGAGTCCCACAATGAGCAGTTCTTC	CASRLESHNEQFF
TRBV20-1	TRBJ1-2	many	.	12	TGCAGTGCTAGAGGGGGACGCGGTGGCTACACCTTC	CSARGGRGGYTF
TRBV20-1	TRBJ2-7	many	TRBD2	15	TGCAGTGCTAGAGGCCCCGGGACTAGCGACTACGAGCAGTACTTC	CSARGPGTSDYEQYF
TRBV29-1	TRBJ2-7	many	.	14	TGCAGCGTTTACGGGGGCGATGCCTCCTACGAGCAGTACTTC	CSVYGGDASYEQYF
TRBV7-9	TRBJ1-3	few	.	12	TGTGCCAGCACCATCTCCGGAAACACCATATATTTT	CASTISGNTIYF
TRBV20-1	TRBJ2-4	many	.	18	TGCAGTGCGGCCCGGCTTACTAGCAACCTGATAGCCAAAAACATTCAGTACTTC	CSAARLTSNLIAKNIQYF
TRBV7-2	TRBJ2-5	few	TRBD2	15	TGTGCCAGCAGCCTACCGACTAGCGGACAAGAGACCCAGTACTTC	CASSLPTSGQETQYF
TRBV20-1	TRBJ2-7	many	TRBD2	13	TGCAGTGCGCAGCTAGCGGGGACCTACGAGCAGTACTTC	CSAQLAGTYEQYF
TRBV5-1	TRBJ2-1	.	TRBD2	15	TGCGCCAGCAGCAATCTAGCGGGGGGGCCCGATGAGCAGTTCTTC	CASSNLAGGPDEQFF
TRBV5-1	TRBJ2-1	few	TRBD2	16	TGCGCCAGCAGCTCGTTGACTAGCGGGGGGGCAGTTGAGCAGTTCTTC	CASSSLTSGGAVEQFF
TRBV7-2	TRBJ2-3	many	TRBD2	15	TGTGCCAGCAGCTTCGCGGGGGGGACCACAGATACGCAGTATTTT	CASSFAGGTTDTQYF
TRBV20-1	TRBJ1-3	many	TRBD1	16	TGCAGTGCTAGAGATATAAACAGGGGCTCTGGAAACACCATATATTTT	CSARDINRGSGNTIYF
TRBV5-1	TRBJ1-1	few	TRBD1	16	TGCGCCAGCAGCTCGGGACAGGGTGGCATGAACACTGAAGCTTTCTTT	CASSSGQGGMNTEAFF
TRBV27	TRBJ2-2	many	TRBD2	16	TGTGCCAGCAGAATCTCGCGGGGGGCGAACACCGGGGAGCTGTTTTTT	CASRISRGANTGELFF
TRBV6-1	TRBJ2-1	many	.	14	TGTGCCAGCAGAGGGGAAAGGACCTACAATGAGCAGTTCTTC	CASRGERTYNEQFF
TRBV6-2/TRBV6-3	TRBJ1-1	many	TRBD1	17	TGTGCCAGCAGTTACTCCCGGACAGGGAGGGAAGACACTGAAGCTTTCTTT	CASSYSRTGREDTEAFF
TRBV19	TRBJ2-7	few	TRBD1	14	TGTGCCAGTAGTACGCGACACAGGGGGAACGAGCAGTACTTC	CASSTRHRGNEQYF
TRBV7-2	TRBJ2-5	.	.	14	TGTGCCAGCAGCAACGGGAGACCTCAAGAGACCCAGTACTTC	CASSNGRPQETQYF
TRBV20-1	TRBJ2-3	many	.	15	TGCAGTGCTAGATTTCGCCCTCCTAGCACAGATACGCAGTATTTT	CSARFRPPSTDTQYF
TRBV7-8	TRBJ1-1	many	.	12	TGTGCCAGCAGTTATATGACGGGGGAAGCTTTCTTT	CASSYMTGEAFF
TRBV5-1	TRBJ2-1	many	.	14	TGCGCCAGCAGCGTACTGACAGGATACAATGAGCAGTTCTTC	CASSVLTGYNEQFF
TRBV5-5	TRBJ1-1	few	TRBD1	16	TGTGCCAGCAGCTGGGGACAGGGGGCGGGGAGCACTGAAGCTTTCTTT	CASSWGQGAGSTEAFF
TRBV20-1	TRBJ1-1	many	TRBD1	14	TGCAGTGCTGATCAGGGGGGGGTGAACACTGAAGCTTTCTTT	CSADQGGVNTEAFF
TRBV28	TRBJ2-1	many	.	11	TGTGCCAGCAGGCTTTACCATGAGCAGTTCTTC	CASRLYHEQFF
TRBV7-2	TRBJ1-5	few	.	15	TGTGCCAGCAGCTTATTAGTCGCCCAAAATCAGCCCCAGCATTTT	CASSLLVAQNQPQHF
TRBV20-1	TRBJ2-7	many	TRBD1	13	TGCAGTGCTAGCAGGGGACAGGGCTACGAGCAGTACTTC	CSASRGQGYEQYF
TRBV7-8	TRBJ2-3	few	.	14	TGTGCCAGTAACCGGGACTCAAACACAGATACGCAGTATTTT	CASNRDSNTDTQYF
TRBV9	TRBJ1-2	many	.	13	TGTGCCAGCAGCGCTGTCCCGGACTATGGCTACACCTTC	CASSAVPDYGYTF
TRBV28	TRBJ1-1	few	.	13	TGTGCCAGCACCGGGGGATGGAACACTGAAGCTTTCTTT	CASTGGWNTEAFF
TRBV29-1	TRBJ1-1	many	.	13	TGCAGCGTGACGGGACACCTGAACACTGAAGCTTTCTTT	CSVTGHLNTEAFF
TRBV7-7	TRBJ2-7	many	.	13	TGTGCTAGCAGCCCAAAAGGGGGGGACGAGCAGTACTTT	CASSPKGGDEQYF
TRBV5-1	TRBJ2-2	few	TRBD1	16	TGCGCCAGCAGCTCCCCGACAGGGGTAGGCACCGGGGAGCTGTTTTTT	CASSSPTGVGTGELFF
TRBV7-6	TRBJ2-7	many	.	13	TGTGCCAGCAGCTTGGGGGCTTCCTACGAGCAGTACTTC	CASSLGASYEQYF
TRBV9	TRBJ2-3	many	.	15	TGTGCCAGCAGCGTAGATGTCGGCCGGGGGGATACGCAGTATTTT	CASSVDVGRGDTQYF
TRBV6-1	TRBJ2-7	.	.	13	TGTGCCAGCAGTGGGTCCGGGCTCCACGAGCAGTACTTC	CASSGSGLHEQYF
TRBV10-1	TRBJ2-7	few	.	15	TGCGCCAGCAGCGCCGGGGCGGAGAGCTCCTACGAGCAGTACTTC	CASSAGAESSYEQYF
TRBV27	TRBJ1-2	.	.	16	TGTGCCAGCAGTTCGTCCCGGACGGAAAGAAACTATGGCTACACCTTC	CASSSSRTERNYGYTF
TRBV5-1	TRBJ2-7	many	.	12	TGCGCCAGCAGCGGGTTGACCTACGAGCAGTACTTC	CASSGLTYEQYF